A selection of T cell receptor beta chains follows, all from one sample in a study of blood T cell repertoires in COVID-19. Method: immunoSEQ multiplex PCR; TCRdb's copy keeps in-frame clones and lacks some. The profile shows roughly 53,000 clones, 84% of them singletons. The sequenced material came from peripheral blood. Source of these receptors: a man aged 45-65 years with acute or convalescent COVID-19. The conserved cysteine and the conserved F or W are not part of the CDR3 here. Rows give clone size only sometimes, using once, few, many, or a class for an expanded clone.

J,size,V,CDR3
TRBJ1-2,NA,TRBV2,ASMPGQANYGYT
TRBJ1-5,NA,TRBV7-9,ASSLGGSGSNQPQH
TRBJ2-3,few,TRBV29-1,SVRGLRTTDTQY
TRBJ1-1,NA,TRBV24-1,ATSDLNPTGRDTEAF
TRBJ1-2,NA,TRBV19,ASSILQQGVIGYGYT
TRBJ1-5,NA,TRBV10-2,ASSLSGTGALRQPQH
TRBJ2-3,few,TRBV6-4,ASSDEASGTDTQY
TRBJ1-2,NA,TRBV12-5,ASGGTDKENYGYT
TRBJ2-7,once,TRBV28,ASSRHSRTSGYEQY
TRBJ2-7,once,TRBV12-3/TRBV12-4,ASSLGREGEQY
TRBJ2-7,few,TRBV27,ASARGALYEQY
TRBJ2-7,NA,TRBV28,ASSYSLFVESYEQY
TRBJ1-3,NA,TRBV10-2,ASSEVWDRVSGNTIY
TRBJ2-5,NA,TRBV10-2,ASSLQETQY
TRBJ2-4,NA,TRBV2,AITTGTGLAKNIQY
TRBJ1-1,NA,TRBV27,ASSRRTGQTEAF
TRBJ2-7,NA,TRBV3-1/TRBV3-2,ASGSTGTDGYEQY
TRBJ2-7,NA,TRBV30,AWSWGQGAYEQY
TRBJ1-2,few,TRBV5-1,ASRTTGLDYGYT
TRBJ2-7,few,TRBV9,ASSVAPTHTYEQY
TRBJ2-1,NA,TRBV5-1,ASSLDFSGGRDEQF
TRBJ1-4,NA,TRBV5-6,ASSLAGGEKLF
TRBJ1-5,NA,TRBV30,AWSGGGGFQPQH
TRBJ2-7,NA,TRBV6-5,ASRLGLAGFYEQY
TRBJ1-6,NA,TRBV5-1,ASSLDQYNSPLH
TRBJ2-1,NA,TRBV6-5,ASSQDTWASEQF
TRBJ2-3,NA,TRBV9,ASSVDEDGGEPDTQY
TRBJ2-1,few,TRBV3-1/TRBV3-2,ASALAGGYEQF
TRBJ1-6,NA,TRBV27,ASSSDRGDAPLH
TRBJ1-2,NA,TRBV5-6,ASSFGLGNT
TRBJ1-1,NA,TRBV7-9,ASSPGAGLNTEAF
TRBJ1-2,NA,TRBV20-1,SARLTRGYT
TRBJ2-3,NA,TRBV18,ASSPMSDWSTDTQY
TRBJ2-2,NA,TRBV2,ASSDDGIGTGELF
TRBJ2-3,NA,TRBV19,ASSMERRPTDTQY
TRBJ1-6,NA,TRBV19,ASSRSTGQGSNSPLH
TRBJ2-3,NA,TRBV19,ASRPSGRDTDTQY
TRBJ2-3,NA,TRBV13,ASSLGTGLGDTQY
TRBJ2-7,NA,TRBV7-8,ASSHTVSSYEQY
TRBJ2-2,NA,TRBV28,ASSLIYPSTGELF
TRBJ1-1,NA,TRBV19,ASSIHRDRSTEAF
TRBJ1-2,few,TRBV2,ASMGDRGTTNYGYT
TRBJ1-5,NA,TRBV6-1,ASSEAGGQPQH
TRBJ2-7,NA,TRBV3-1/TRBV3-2,ASSQASGSLRGASEQY
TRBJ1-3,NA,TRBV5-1,ASSLEQGDSGNTIY
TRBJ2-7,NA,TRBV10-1,VSSGSLTGEQY
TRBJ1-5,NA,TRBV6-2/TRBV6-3,ASSPSGTANQPQH
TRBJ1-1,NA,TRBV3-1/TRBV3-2,ASSHERRTEAF
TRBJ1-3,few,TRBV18,ASSPPSMDRWSGNTIY
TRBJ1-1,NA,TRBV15,ATSRDRGIALAF
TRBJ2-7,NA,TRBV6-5,ASSYLPGLAYEQY
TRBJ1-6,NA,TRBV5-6,ASSFSSAPLH
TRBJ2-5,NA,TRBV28,ASRPSGQETQY
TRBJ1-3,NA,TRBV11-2,ASRAPRGTAPAGNTIY
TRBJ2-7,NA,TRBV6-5,ASSQLPTGPEQY
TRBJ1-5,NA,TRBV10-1,ASSERGPQPQH
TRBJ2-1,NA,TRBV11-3,ASSPGSYNEQF
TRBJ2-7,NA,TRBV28,ASSPIGTSGRHSYEQY
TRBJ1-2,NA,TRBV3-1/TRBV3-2,ASSQAPGRNYGYT